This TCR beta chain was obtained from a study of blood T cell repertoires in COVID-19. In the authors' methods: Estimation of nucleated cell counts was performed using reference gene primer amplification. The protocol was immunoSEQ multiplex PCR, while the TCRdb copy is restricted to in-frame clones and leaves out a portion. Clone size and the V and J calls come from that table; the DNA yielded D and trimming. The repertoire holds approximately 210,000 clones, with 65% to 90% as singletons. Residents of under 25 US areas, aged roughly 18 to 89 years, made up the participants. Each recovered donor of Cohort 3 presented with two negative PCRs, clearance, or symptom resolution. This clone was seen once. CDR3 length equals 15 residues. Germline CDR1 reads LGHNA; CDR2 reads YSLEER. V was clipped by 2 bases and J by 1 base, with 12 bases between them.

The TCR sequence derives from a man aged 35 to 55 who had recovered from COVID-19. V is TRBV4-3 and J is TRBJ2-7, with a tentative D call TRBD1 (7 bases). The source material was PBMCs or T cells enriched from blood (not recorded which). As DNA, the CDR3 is TGCGCCAGCAGCCAACTCGCAGGGGGGTCCTACGAGCAGTACTTC. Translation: CASSQLAGGSYEQYF.